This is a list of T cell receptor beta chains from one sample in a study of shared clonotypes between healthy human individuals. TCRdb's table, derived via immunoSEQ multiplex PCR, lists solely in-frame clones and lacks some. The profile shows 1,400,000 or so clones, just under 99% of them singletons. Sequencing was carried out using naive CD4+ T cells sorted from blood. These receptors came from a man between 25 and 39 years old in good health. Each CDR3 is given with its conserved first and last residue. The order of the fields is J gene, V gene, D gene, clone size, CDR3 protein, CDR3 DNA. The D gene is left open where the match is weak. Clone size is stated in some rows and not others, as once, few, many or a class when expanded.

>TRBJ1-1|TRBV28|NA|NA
CASSLRQGVGTEAFF
TGTGCCAGCAGTTTGCGGCAGGGAGTGGGGACTGAAGCTTTCTTT
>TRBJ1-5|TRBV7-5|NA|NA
CARSLPHVGHDSNQPQHF
TGTGCCAGAAGCTTACCCCATGTCGGGCACGATAGCAATCAGCCCCAGCATTTT
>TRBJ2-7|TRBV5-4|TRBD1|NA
CASSSGQGGEQYF
TGTGCCAGCAGCTCCGGACAGGGCGGGGAGCAGTACTTC
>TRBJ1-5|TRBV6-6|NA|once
CASNRTVSNQPQHF
TGTGCCAGCAACCGGACAGTTAGCAATCAGCCCCAGCATTTT
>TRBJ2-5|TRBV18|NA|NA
CASSPQLFGGAAEETQYF
TGTGCCAGCTCACCTCAGTTGTTTGGGGGAGCAGCGGAGGAGACCCAGTACTTC
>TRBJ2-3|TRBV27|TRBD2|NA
CASSSPGLAGGTDTQYF
TGTGCCAGCAGTTCCCCGGGACTAGCGGGCGGCACAGATACGCAGTATTTT
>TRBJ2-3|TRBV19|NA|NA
CASSMLAGTDTQYF
TGTGCCAGTAGTATGTTAGCGGGCACAGATACGCAGTATTTT
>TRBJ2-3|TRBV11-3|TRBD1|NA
CASSQGVKDTQYF
TGTGCCAGCAGCCAGGGGGTCAAAGATACGCAGTATTTT
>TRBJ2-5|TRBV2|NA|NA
CASSFDRGQETQYF
TGTGCCAGCAGCTTTGACAGAGGCCAAGAGACCCAGTACTTC
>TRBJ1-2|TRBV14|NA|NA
CASSQPQKGSYGYTF
TGTGCCAGCAGCCAACCCCAGAAGGGCTCTTATGGCTACACCTTC
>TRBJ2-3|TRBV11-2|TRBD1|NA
CASSRTGAGSDTQYF
TGTGCCAGCAGCCGGACAGGGGCCGGATCGGATACGCAGTATTTT
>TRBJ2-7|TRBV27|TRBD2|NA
CASRPHSGRAYEQYF
TGTGCCAGCAGGCCTCATAGCGGGAGGGCCTACGAGCAGTACTTC
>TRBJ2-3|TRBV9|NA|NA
CASSVFAPDTQYF
TGTGCCAGCAGCGTATTTGCGCCAGATACGCAGTATTTT
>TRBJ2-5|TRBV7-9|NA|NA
CASSGGGETQYF
TGTGCCAGCAGCGGGGGTGGCGAGACCCAGTACTTC
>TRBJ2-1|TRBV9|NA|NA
CASSVVSGSYNEQFF
TGTGCCAGCAGCGTAGTCAGCGGGTCTTACAATGAGCAGTTCTTC
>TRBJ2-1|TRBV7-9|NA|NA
CASSPRAVSYNEQFF
TGTGCCAGCAGCCCGAGAGCGGTCTCCTACAATGAGCAGTTCTTC
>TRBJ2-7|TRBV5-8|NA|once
CASSLDNYEQYF
TGTGCCAGCAGCTTGGACAACTACGAGCAGTACTTC
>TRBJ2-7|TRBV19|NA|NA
CASSPQDRSYEQYF
TGTGCCAGTAGTCCTCAGGACAGATCCTACGAGCAGTACTTC
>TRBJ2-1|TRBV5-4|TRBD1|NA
CASRGDRDNYNEQFF
TGTGCCAGCAGGGGAGACAGGGACAATTACAATGAGCAGTTCTTC
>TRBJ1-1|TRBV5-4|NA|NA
CASSLGLPAMNTEAFF
TGTGCCAGCAGCTTGGGGTTACCAGCCATGAACACTGAAGCTTTCTTT
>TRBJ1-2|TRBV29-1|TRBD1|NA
CSVDKAGGLGYGYTF
TGCAGCGTTGATAAGGCAGGGGGCCTGGGCTATGGCTACACCTTC
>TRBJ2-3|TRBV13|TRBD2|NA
CASSFSGRPGSTDTQYF
TGTGCCAGCAGCTTTAGCGGGAGGCCAGGGAGCACAGATACGCAGTATTTT
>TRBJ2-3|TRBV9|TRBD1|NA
CASSGTGISTDTQYF
TGTGCCAGCAGCGGGACAGGGATTAGCACAGATACGCAGTATTTT
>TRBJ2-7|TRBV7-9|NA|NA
CASSLLRDDGQYF
TGTGCCAGCAGCTTACTAAGGGACGACGGGCAGTACTTC
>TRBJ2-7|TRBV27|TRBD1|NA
CASSSRTGNEQYF
TGTGCCAGCAGTTCCCGGACAGGAAACGAGCAGTACTTC
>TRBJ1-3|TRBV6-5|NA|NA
CASSLGNTIYF
TGTGCCAGCAGTCTTGGAAACACCATATATTTT
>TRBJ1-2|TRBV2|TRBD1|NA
CASRLPGQGIVEDYGYTF
TGTGCCAGCAGATTACCGGGACAGGGAATAGTGGAAGACTATGGCTACACCTTC
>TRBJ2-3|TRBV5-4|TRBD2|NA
CASSRRLAGGPSTDTQYF
TGTGCCAGCAGCAGAAGACTAGCGGGAGGGCCGAGCACAGATACGCAGTATTTT
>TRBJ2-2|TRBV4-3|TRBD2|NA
CASSQGRWQGGTGELFF
TGCGCCAGCAGCCAAGGTCGGTGGCAGGGAGGGACCGGGGAGCTGTTTTTT
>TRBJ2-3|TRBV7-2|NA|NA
CASSSSGDGSTDTQYF
TGTGCCAGCAGCTCATCAGGGGACGGTAGCACAGATACGCAGTATTTT
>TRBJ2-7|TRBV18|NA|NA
CASSYVDEQYF
TGTGCCAGCTCTTACGTGGACGAGCAGTACTTC
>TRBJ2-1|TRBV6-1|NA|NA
CASSLSSYNEQFF
TGTGCCAGCAGTCTTAGCTCCTACAATGAGCAGTTCTTC
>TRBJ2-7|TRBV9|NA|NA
CASSVGADYFYEQYF
TGTGCCAGCAGCGTAGGGGCGGATTACTTTTACGAGCAGTACTTC
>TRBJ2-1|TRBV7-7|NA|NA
CASSPGLRSYNEQFF
TGTGCCAGCAGCCCGGGACTTCGCTCCTACAATGAGCAGTTCTTC
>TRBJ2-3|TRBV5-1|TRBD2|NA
CASSLAGLAGIADTQYF
TGCGCCAGCAGCTTGGCCGGACTAGCGGGGATTGCAGATACGCAGTATTTT
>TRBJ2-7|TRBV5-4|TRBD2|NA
CARRLSGTSGITYEQYF
TGTGCCAGAAGGCTGTCCGGGACTAGCGGGATTACCTACGAGCAGTACTTC
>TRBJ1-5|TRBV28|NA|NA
CASSLLVPNQPQHF
TGTGCCAGCAGTTTATTAGTACCCAATCAGCCCCAGCATTTT
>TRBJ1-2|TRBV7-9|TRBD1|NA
CASSPRDRGGGYGYTF
TGTGCCAGCAGCCCCCGGGACAGGGGTGGAGGCTATGGCTACACCTTC
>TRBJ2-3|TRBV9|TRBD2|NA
CASSVEAGGPTDTQYF
TGTGCCAGCAGCGTAGAGGCGGGAGGCCCCACAGATACGCAGTATTTT
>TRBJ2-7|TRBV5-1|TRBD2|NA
CASSLGALAGDNYEQYF
TGCGCCAGCAGCTTGGGGGCACTAGCGGGAGATAACTACGAGCAGTACTTC
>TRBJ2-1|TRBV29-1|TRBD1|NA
CSVVTEDRGHEQFF
TGCAGCGTGGTCACGGAGGACAGGGGCCATGAGCAGTTCTTC
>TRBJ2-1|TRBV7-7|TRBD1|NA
CASSEDRGEQFF
TGTGCTAGCAGTGAGGACAGGGGCGAGCAGTTCTTC
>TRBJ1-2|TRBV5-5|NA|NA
CASSLGQASYGYTF
TGTGCCAGCAGCTTGGGACAGGCCAGCTATGGCTACACCTTC
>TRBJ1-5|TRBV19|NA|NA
CASSINRASNQPQHF
TGTGCCAGTAGTATAAACAGGGCATCCAATCAGCCCCAGCATTTT
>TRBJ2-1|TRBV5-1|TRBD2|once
CASSLDLAGDNEQFF
TGCGCCAGCAGCTTGGACCTAGCGGGAGACAATGAGCAGTTCTTC
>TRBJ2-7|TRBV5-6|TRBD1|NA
CASSSRGTGTYEQYF
TGTGCCAGCAGCTCGCGCGGGACAGGGACCTACGAGCAGTACTTC
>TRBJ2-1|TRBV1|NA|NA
CTSSQGQTVTSYNEQFF
TGCACCAGCAGCCAAGGCCAAACAGTAACCTCCTACAATGAGCAGTTCTTC
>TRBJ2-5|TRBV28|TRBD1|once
CASSLGQLETQYF
TGTGCCAGCAGTTTGGGACAGCTAGAGACCCAGTACTTC